The present TCR beta chain was sequenced within a study of OX40 agonist ivuxolimab in advanced cancers. Study in general: Patients received the agonistic anti-OX40 (CD134) antibody ivuxolimab. Cancers in dose escalation were hepatocellular, melanoma, renal cell and head and neck. Three patients showed partial responses: one hepatocellular carcinoma and two cutaneous melanoma cases.

J was trimmed by 4 bases and V by 4 bases; bases with no gene match: 3. Looked up from germline, CDR1 is MNHEY and CDR2 is SMNVEV (reference sequence). The CDR3 spans 15 residues. The study, taken as a whole, reports: Expanded clones belonging to CD8+ T cells outnumbered, on average, those of CD4+.

Method: immunoSEQ multiplex PCR; TCRdb's copy keeps in-frame clones and lacks some. The sample has about 18,000 clones, 67% seen once; the top ten hold 15% to 20%. This clone has a handful of counts. Its specificity is not known. This same CDR3 is encoded by further DNA sequences in the sample. This TCR derives from an adult with an advanced solid tumor such as melanoma, head and neck, liver or kidney cancer. The chain couples TRBV27 to TRBJ2-1; TRBD2 matches 11 bases. The specimen comprised CD4+ or CD8+ T cells sorted from blood, sampled in a trial of the OX40 agonist ivuxolimab. The CDR3 here is CASSSGTSGYNEQFF. CDR3 in DNA: TGTGCCAGCAGTTCCGGGACTAGCGGATACAATGAGCAGTTCTTC.